The 10 T cell receptor beta chains given below trace back to one sample, sequenced in a study of shared clonotypes between healthy human individuals. TCRdb's copy holds only in-frame clones and misses some; the assay was immunoSEQ multiplex PCR. The table includes fewer than 850,000 clones, 90% detected once. The sequencing input was memory CD8+ T cells from PBMCs. As to subset: CD45RO+ cells pooled with CCR7-negative TemRA cells. The origin of the receptors is a man aged 18-30 years in good health. Some clones in this sample may be carry-over from other donors' samples.

This sequence joins TRBV12-5 and TRBJ2-1, with D maybe TRBD2 (5 bases). The CDR3 has 15 amino acids. Germline CDR1 reads LGHNT; CDR2 reads FRNRAP. The V end lost 4 bases, the J end lost 4 bases, and 14 bases lay between the germline ends. In DNA, the CDR3 is TGTGCTAGTGGTTCCTTACTAGACCCTTACAATGAGCAGTTCTTC. It specifies CASGSLLDPYNEQFF.

The chain is built from TRBV4-1 and TRBJ1-1; tentative D call: TRBD1 (6 bases). Looked up from germline, CDR1 is MGHRA and CDR2 is YSYEKL. The CDR3 covers 13 residues. V was trimmed by 5 bases and J by 6 bases, leaving 13 bases between them. CDR3 coding DNA: TGCGCCAGCAGCTTCGTGGGGGGCCCTGAAGCTTTCTTT. It is translated as CASSFVGGPEAFF.

The chain combines TRBV14 with TRBJ2-3; D is possibly TRBD2 (5 bases). V was cut by 4 bases and J by 4 bases, with 15 bases left in between. Germline lookup yields CDR1 SGHDN and CDR2 FVKESK. The CDR3 extends over 15 amino acids. The CDR3 spells CASSLGILAADTQYF. The CDR3 bases are TGTGCCAGCAGCCTCGGGATTCTGGCCGCAGATACGCAGTATTTT.

DNA for the CDR3: TGTGCCAGTAGTATTCCAGGAGGGGTGATCGAAGCTTTCTTT. This codes for CASSIPGGVIEAFF. The chain recombines TRBV19 with TRBJ1-1, with D tentatively TRBD1 (5 bases). Trimming pared 3 bases from V and 8 bases from J, leaving 16 bases between. CDR1 and CDR2 from the germline V gene are LNHDA and SQIVND (reference sequence). The CDR3 is 14 amino acids. The full variable domain, with the rest looked up from reference TRBV19 and TRBJ1-1, is DGGITQSPKYLFRKEGQNVTLSCEQNLNHDAMYWYRQDPGQGLRLIYYSQIVNDFQKGDIAEGYSVSREKKESFPLTVTSAQKNPTAFYLCASSIPGGVIEAFFGQGTRLTVV.

The gene calls are TRBV27 and TRBJ2-7; D might be TRBD1 or TRBD2, each matching 5 bases. CDR3 length: 13 residues. V lost 6 bases and J lost 6, with 15 bases in between. The germline gives CDR1 MNHEY, CDR2 SMNVEV (reference sequence). The CDR3 DNA reads as TGTGCCAGCAGGATCGGGACGGGCCCCGAGCAGTACTTC. Protein product: CASRIGTGPEQYF.

In its sample, this clone was seen once. The chain carries TRBV2 and TRBJ2-7; D possibly corresponds to TRBD1 (5 bases). This CDR3 contains 12 residues. Germline loops: CDR1 SNHLY, CDR2 FYNNEI. Deletions cut 7 bases from V and 8 bases from J, with 15 bases between. The CDR3 sequence is CASTDSAVKQYF. The CDR3 DNA is TGTGCCAGCACAGACAGCGCCGTAAAGCAGTACTTC. Complete variable domain (other parts from reference TRBV2 and TRBJ2-7): EPEVTQTPSHQVTQMGQEVILRCVPISNHLYFYWYRQILGQKVEFLVSFYNNEISEKSEIFDDQFSVERPDGSNFTLKIRSTKLEDSAMYFCASTDSAVKQYFGPGTRLTVT.

The J gene is TRBJ2-5, the V gene TRBV9, with D possibly being TRBD2 (6 bases). Germline CDR1 SGDLS, CDR2 YYNGEE. The length of the CDR3 is 15 residues. Between the trimmed V and J ends, which lost 0 bases and 5 bases, there was a span of 14 bases. The DNA for the CDR3 is TGTGCCAGCAGCGTAGACGGGAGCCCAAGGGAGACCCAGTACTTC. Residues: CASSVDGSPRETQYF.

V is TRBV28 and J is TRBJ1-5; the D gene is possibly TRBD1 (5 bases). The V end lost 7 bases, the J end lost 3 bases, and 25 bases lay between the germline ends. CDR3 length: 18 amino acids. Germline CDR1 and CDR2: MDHEN and SYDVKM. The CDR3, as DNA: TGTGCCAGCACCCCCCCTCGGAAGTGGGCGGGGGACAATCAGCCCCAGCATTTT. Translating it yields CASTPPRKWAGDNQPQHF.

The chain joins TRBV4-1 to TRBJ2-5, with D perhaps matching TRBD2 (5 bases). This CDR3 is built from 19 residues. Germline CDR1 reads MGHRA; CDR2 reads YSYEKL. The V end was cut by 2 bases, the J end by 5 bases, with 27 bases between. DNA for the CDR3: TGCGCCAGCAGCCAATCGGGGAATTTCCGGGCCCCCGGCGGGGAGACCCAGTACTTC. This gives the protein CASSQSGNFRAPGGETQYF.

This chain joins TRBV7-8 and TRBJ2-1; 7 bases are shared with TRBD2. Germline CDR1 reads SGHVS; CDR2 reads FQNEAQ. With V trimmed by 1 base and J by 0 bases, 6 bases remained unmatched. CDR3 length equals 17 residues. The CDR3 nucleotides read TGTGCCAGCAGCTTAGTCGATTGGGGGGGCTCCTACAATGAGCAGTTCTTC. It yields the protein CASSLVDWGGSYNEQFF.